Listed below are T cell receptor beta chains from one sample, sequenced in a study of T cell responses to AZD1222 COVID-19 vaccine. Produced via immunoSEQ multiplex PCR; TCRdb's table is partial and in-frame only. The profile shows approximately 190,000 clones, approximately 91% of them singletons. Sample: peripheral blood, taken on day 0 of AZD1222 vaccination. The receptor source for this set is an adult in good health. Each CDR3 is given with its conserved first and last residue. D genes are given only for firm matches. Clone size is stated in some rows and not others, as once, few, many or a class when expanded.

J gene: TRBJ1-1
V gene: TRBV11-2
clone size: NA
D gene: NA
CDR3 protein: CASSPITEAFF
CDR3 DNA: TGTGCCAGCAGCCCCATCACTGAAGCTTTCTTT

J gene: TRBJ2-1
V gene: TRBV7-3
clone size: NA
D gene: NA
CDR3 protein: CASRPKPGLPPDEQFF
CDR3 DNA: TGTGCCAGCAGACCTAAACCGGGACTCCCGCCGGATGAGCAGTTCTTC

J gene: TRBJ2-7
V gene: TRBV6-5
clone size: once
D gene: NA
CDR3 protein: CASSNTGSHEQYF
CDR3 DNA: TGTGCCAGCAGTAATACAGGGTCCCACGAGCAGTACTTC

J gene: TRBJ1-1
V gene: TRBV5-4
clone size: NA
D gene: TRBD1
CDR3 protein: CASSLAGGGFTEAFF
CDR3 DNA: TGTGCCAGCAGTTTGGCAGGGGGCGGATTCACTGAAGCTTTCTTT

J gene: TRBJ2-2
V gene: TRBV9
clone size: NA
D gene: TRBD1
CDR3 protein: CASSAPGQGVDTGELFF
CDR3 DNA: TGTGCCAGCAGCGCGCCCGGACAGGGGGTAGACACCGGGGAGCTGTTTTTT

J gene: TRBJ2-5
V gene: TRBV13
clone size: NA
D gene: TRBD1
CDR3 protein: CASSGQGWLQETQYF
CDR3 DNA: TGTGCCAGCAGCGGACAGGGGTGGCTGCAAGAGACCCAGTACTTC

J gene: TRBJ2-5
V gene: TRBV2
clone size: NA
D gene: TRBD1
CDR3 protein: CASSPGQVTNDQYF
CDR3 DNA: TGTGCCAGCAGTCCTGGACAGGTTACAAATGACCAGTACTTC

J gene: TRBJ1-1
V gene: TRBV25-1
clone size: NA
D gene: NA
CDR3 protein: CASSLGASTEAFF
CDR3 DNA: TGTGCCAGCAGTCTGGGGGCGAGCACTGAAGCTTTCTTT

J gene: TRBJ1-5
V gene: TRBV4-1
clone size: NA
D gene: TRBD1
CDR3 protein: CASSQVTGVQPQHF
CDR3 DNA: TGCGCCAGCAGCCAAGTAACAGGGGTTCAGCCCCAGCATTTT

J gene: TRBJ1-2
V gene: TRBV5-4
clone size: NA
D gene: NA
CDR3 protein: CASSPSGNYGYTF
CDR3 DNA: TGTGCCAGCAGCCCGTCAGGGAACTATGGCTACACCTTC

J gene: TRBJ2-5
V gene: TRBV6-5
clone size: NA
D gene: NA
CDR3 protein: CASGREMGQETQYF
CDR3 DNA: TGTGCCAGCGGTAGGGAGATGGGCCAAGAGACCCAGTACTTC

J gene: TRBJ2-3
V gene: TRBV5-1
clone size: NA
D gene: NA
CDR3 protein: CASSLTMVIADTQYF
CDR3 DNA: TGCGCCAGCAGCTTGACGATGGTGATCGCAGATACGCAGTATTTT

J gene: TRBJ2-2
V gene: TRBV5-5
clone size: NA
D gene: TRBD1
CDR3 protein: CASSLGDRGWDTGELFF
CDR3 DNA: TGTGCCAGCAGCTTGGGAGACAGGGGTTGGGACACCGGGGAGCTGTTTTTT

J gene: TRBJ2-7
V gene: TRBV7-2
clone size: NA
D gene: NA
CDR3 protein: CASSADTTRYEQYF
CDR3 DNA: TGTGCCAGCAGCGCGGACACGACCAGGTACGAGCAGTACTTC

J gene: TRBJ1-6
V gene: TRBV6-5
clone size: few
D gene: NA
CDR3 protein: CASSSDPTYSPLHF
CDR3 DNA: TGTGCCAGCAGCTCAGACCCCACCTATTCACCCCTCCACTTT

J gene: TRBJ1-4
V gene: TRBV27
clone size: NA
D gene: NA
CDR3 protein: CASSRFGTDNEKLFF
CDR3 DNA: TGTGCCAGCAGTAGGTTCGGGACGGATAATGAAAAACTGTTTTTT

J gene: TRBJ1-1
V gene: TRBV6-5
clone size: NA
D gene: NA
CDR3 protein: CASSYYPEDTEAFF
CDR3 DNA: TGTGCCAGCAGTTACTATCCCGAAGACACTGAAGCTTTCTTT

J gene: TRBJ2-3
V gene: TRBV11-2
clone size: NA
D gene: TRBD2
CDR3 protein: CASSLNQRGGHISTDTQYF
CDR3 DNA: TGTGCCAGCAGCTTAAATCAGCGGGGGGGTCACATTAGCACAGATACGCAGTATTTT

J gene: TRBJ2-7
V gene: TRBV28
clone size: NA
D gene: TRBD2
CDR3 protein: CASFGGLKDSGRSYEQYF
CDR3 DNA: TGTGCCAGTTTCGGAGGGCTCAAAGATAGCGGGAGGTCCTACGAGCAGTACTTC

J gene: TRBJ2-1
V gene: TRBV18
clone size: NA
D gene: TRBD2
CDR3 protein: CASSPPLAGGDNEQFF
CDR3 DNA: TGTGCCAGCTCACCACCTCTCGCGGGAGGGGACAATGAGCAGTTCTTC

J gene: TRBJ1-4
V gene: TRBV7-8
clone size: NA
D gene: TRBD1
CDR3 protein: CASSLEGAGGEKLFF
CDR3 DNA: TGTGCCAGCAGCTTAGAGGGGGCAGGAGGTGAAAAACTGTTTTTT

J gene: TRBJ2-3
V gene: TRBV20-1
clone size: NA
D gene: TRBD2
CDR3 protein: CRAGFGDTQYF
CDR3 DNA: TGCAGAGCGGGGTTTGGAGATACGCAGTATTTT

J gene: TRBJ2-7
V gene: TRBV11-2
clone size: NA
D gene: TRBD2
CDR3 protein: CASSPTGLAGGSSYEQYF
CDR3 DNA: TGTGCCAGCAGCCCGACGGGACTAGCGGGAGGGAGCTCCTACGAGCAGTACTTC

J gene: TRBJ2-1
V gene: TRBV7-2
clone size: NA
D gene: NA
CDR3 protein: CASSLAGLLINEQFF
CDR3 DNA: TGTGCCAGCAGCTTAGCGGGACTGCTGATCAATGAGCAGTTCTTC

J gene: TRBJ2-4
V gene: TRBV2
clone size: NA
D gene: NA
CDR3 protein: CASSDRDGKNIQYF
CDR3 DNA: TGTGCCAGCAGTGACCGGGACGGAAAAAACATTCAGTACTTC

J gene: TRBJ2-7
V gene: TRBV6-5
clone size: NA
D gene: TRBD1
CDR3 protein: CASRQGAEYEQYF
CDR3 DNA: TGTGCCAGTAGACAGGGGGCGGAATACGAGCAGTACTTC

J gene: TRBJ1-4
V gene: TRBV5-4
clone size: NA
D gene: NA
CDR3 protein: CASSPGLVNEKLFF
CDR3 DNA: TGTGCCAGCAGCCCAGGTTTAGTAAATGAAAAACTGTTTTTT

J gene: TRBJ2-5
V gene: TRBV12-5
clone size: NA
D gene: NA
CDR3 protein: CASGPRGKETQYF
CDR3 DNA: TGTGCTAGTGGTCCCCGGGGGAAAGAGACCCAGTACTTC

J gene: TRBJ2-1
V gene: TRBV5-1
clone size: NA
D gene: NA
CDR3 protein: CASSLVSGLNEQFF
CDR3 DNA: TGCGCCAGCAGCTTGGTTTCGGGTCTCAATGAGCAGTTCTTC

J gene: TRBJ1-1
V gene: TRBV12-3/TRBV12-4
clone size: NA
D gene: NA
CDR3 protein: CASSSRQHTEAFF
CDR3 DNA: TGTGCCAGCAGTTCGAGACAGCACACTGAAGCTTTCTTT

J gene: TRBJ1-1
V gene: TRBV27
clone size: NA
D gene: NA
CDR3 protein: CASSFMADKWENTEAFF
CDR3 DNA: TGTGCCAGCAGTTTTATGGCCGACAAATGGGAGAACACTGAAGCTTTCTTT

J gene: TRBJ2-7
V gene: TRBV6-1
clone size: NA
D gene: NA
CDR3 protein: CASSEIRGSYEQYF
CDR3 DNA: TGTGCCAGCAGTGAGATTCGGGGTTCCTACGAGCAGTACTTC

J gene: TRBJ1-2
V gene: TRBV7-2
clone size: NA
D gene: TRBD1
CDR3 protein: CASSHSLRTGRDYGYTF
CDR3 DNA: TGTGCCAGCAGCCATAGCCTCCGGACAGGGAGGGACTATGGCTACACCTTC

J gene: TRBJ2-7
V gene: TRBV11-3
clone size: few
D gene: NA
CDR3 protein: CASSARGLNEQYF
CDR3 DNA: TGTGCCAGCAGCGCCAGGGGTTTGAACGAGCAGTACTTC

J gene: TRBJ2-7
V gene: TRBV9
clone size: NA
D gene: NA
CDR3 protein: CASSPHVTTKSSEQYF
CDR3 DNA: TGTGCCAGCAGCCCCCATGTGACTACCAAGTCCTCCGAGCAGTACTTC

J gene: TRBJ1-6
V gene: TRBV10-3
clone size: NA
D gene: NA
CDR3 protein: CAISESGTANSPLHF
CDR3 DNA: TGTGCCATCAGTGAGTCCGGGACGGCGAATTCACCCCTCCACTTT

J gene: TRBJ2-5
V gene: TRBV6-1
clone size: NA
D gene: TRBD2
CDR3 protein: CASSVSVRASGYQETQYF
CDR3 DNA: TGTGCCAGCAGTGTTAGCGTGCGGGCTAGCGGGTACCAAGAGACCCAGTACTTC

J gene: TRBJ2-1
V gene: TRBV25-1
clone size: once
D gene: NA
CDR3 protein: CASSDNRNPSSYNEQFF
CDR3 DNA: TGTGCCAGCAGTGATAACAGGAATCCTAGCTCCTACAATGAGCAGTTCTTC

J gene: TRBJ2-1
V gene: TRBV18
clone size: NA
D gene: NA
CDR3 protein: CASSPPFGQANNEQFF
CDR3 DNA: TGTGCCAGCTCACCACCGTTTGGGCAGGCTAACAATGAGCAGTTCTTC

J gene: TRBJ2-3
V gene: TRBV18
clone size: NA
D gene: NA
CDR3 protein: CASSPPSRRTDTQYF
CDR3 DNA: TGTGCCAGCTCACCACCGTCTAGACGCACAGATACGCAGTATTTT

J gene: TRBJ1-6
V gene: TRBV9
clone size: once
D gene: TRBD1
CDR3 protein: CASSPRTGENSPLHF
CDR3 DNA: TGTGCCAGCAGCCCCCGGACAGGGGAAAATTCACCCCTCCACTTT

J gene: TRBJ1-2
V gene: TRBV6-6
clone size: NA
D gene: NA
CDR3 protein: CASSYPTPGVDYGYTF
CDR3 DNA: TGTGCCAGCAGTTACCCCACGCCCGGTGTCGACTATGGCTACACCTTC

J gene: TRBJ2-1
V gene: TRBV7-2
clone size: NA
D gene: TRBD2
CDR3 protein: CASSAAGGTGNEQFF
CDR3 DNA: TGTGCCAGCAGCGCAGCGGGAGGGACCGGGAATGAGCAGTTCTTC

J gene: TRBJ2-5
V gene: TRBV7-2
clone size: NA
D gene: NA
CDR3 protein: CASSLSQSQETQYF
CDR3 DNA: TGTGCCAGCAGCTTGTCACAAAGCCAAGAGACCCAGTACTTC

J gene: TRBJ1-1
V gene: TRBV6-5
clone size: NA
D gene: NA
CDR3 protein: CASSYLADTEAFF
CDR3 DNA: TGTGCCAGCAGTTACCTCGCAGACACTGAAGCTTTCTTT

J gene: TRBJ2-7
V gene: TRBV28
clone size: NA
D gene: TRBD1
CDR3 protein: CASSLPQGAGAYEQYF
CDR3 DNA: TGTGCCAGCAGTCTGCCACAGGGGGCGGGGGCCTACGAGCAGTACTTC

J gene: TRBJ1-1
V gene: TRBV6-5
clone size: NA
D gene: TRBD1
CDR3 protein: CASIRIGGNTEAFF
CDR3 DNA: TGTGCCAGCATCAGAATAGGGGGCAACACTGAAGCTTTCTTT

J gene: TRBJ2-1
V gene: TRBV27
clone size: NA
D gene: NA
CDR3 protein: CASSLFPPREAYNEQFF
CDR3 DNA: TGTGCCAGCAGTTTATTCCCTCCGAGGGAGGCCTACAATGAGCAGTTCTTC

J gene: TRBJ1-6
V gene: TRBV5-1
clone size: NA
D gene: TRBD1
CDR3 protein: CASSSGTGVPYNSPLHF
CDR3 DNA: TGCGCCAGCAGCTCCGGGACAGGGGTGCCCTATAATTCACCCCTCCACTTT

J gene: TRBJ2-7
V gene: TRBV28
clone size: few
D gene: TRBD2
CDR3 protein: CASSPLLGLDLEQYF
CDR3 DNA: TGTGCCAGCAGTCCCCTCCTTGGACTAGATCTCGAGCAGTACTTC

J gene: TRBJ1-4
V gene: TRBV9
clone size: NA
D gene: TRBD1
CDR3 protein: CASSSIAGGSNEKLFF
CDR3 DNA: TGTGCCAGCAGCTCAATAGCAGGGGGATCTAATGAAAAACTGTTTTTT

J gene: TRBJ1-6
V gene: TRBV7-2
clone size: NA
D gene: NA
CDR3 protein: CASRAPGGATNSPLHF
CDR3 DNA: TGTGCCAGCAGAGCGCCGGGGGGGGCCACCAATTCACCCCTCCACTTT

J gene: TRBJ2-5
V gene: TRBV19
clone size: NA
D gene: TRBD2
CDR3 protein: CASSPAPGLQYF
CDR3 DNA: TGTGCCAGCAGTCCTGCCCCGGGACTACAGTACTTC

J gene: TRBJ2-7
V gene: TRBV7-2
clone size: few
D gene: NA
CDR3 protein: CASSGSRNNEQYF
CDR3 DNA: TGTGCCAGCAGCGGGTCTAGGAACAACGAGCAGTACTTC